This TCR beta chain was obtained from a study of shared clonotypes between healthy human individuals. As for the study in general: Sampling drew on donors who were two women and a few men aged 18 to 49. The study used three CD4 naive, three CD4 memory, two CD8 naive and one CD8 memory plate per donor.

Naive CD8 cells were CD45RO-negative, positively selected for CCR7, excluding terminally differentiated effector memory CD45RA+ cells. The donor cohort consisted entirely of Caucasian adults residing in Nashville, Tennessee. TCRdb keeps only in-frame clones here, not all; method: immunoSEQ multiplex PCR. The data hold under 700,000 clones, with approximately 96% observed a single time. The TCR originated in a woman aged 30 to 39 in good health. The sample comprised naive CD8+ T cells sorted from blood.

Written as DNA, the CDR3 is TGTGCCAGCAGCGCTATGGGACATAGTGAGCAGTTCTTC. Translating it yields CASSAMGHSEQFF. This chain uses TRBV9 with TRBJ2-1, with D maybe TRBD1 (6 bases). From germline, CDR1 is SGDLS and CDR2 YYNGEE. V dropped 3 bases and J dropped 9 bases, with 13 bases sitting between them. This CDR3 spans 13 amino acids.